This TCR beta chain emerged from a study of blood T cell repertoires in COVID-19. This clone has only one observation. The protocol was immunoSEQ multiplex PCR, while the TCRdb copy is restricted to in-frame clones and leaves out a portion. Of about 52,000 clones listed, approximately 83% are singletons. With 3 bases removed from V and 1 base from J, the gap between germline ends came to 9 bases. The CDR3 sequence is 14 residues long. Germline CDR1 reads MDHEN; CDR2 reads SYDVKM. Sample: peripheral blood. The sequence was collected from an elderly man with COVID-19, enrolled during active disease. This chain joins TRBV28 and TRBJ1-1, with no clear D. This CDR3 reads CASSLPRSNTEAFF. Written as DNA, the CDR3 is TGTGCCAGCAGTTTGCCCAGGTCGAACACTGAAGCTTTCTTT.